Reported below is one T cell receptor (beta chain). Its antigen is still unknown. A read error may be the cause here, since a much bigger clone is one base away. The record originates from a study of T-cell reconstitution after alpha-beta-depleted transplantation in children. Findings of the study overall: After transplant, high TCRbeta diversity at day 60 in some patients arose from surviving recipient T cells and thymic progenitors. In patients about two months after transplant, alpha-beta T cells reportedly arose from several hundred expanded graft clones. A year post-transplant, T-cell counts and diversity derived mostly from newly produced T cells.

Preparation of the TCRbeta library used unique molecular identifiers. A single record per CDR3 protein comes from TCRdb applying MiXCR to the PCR reads. This repertoire shows approximately 500,000 distinct CDR3 sequences, roughly a tenth found once; its top ten account for about 2%. The input for sequencing was PBMCs, taken before TCRalphabeta/CD19-depleted stem cell transplant. This TCR derives from a child aged 2 to 10 with inherited bone marrow failure, due to receive a stem cell transplant.

CDR3 residues: CASSLSGSHEQLF. The DNA of the CDR3 is TGTGCCAGCAGCCTTAGCGGAAGTCATGAGCAGCTCTTC. The rearrangement joins TRBV27 to TRBJ2-1, with D possibly being TRBD2 (6 bases). The CDR3 spans 13 residues. Germline CDR1 is MNHEY and CDR2 is SMNVEV (reference sequence).